The rows below give T cell receptor beta chains drawn from one sample of a study of blood T cell repertoires in COVID-19. Assay used: immunoSEQ multiplex PCR; TCRdb lists only in-frame clones, some missing. The table has over 250,000 clones, 86% seen once. The sequenced sample was peripheral blood. The receptors originated from a woman aged 70 to 79 with COVID-19, enrolled during active disease. The CDR3 runs from the conserved cysteine through the conserved F or W. D genes are given only for firm matches. A clone size is listed for some rows: how often the clone was seen (once, few, many), or a class if it is expanded.

TRBJ2-2 . TRBV3-1/TRBV3-2 14 . CASSRNRNTGELFF TGTGCCAGCAGCCGAAATAGGAACACCGGGGAGCTGTTTTTT
TRBJ1-4 . TRBV30 14 TRBD1 CAWRGQGANEKLFF TGTGCCTGGAGGGGACAGGGAGCTAATGAAAAACTGTTTTTT
TRBJ2-3 . TRBV5-1 16 TRBD1 CASSPWTGGPTDTQYF TGCGCCAGCAGCCCCTGGACAGGGGGCCCCACAGATACGCAGTATTTT
TRBJ1-2 few TRBV7-2 15 TRBD1 CASSQPLTGGEGYTF TGTGCCAGCAGCCAACCCCTGACAGGGGGGGAAGGCTACACCTTC
TRBJ1-1 . TRBV10-2 14 . CASGGGGLNTEAFF TGCGCCAGCGGGGGAGGGGGGCTGAACACTGAAGCTTTCTTT
TRBJ2-1 . TRBV10-3 16 TRBD1 CAISEWGTGSHNEQFF TGTGCCATCAGTGAGTGGGGGACAGGGTCCCACAATGAGCAGTTCTTC
TRBJ2-7 . TRBV5-8 14 . CATHDWAGGWEQYF TGTGCCACCCACGACTGGGCAGGGGGGTGGGAGCAGTACTTC
TRBJ1-1 . TRBV3-1/TRBV3-2 15 TRBD1 CASSPRTGENTEAFF TGTGCCAGCAGCCCCCGGACAGGGGAGAACACTGAAGCTTTCTTT
TRBJ1-1 . TRBV5-1 16 . CASSFITGHEITEAFF TGCGCCAGCAGCTTTATTACGGGACACGAGATCACTGAAGCTTTCTTT
TRBJ2-7 . TRBV27 16 . CASSPRQAHHSYEQYF TGTGCCAGCAGTCCCCGACAGGCCCATCACTCCTACGAGCAGTACTTC
TRBJ1-4 . TRBV11-2 14 TRBD1 CASSPGQGWEKLFF TGTGCCAGCAGCCCAGGACAGGGCTGGGAAAAACTGTTTTTT
TRBJ2-1 once TRBV3-1/TRBV3-2 15 . CASSPTVNSYNEQFF TGTGCCAGCAGCCCGACAGTGAACTCCTACAATGAGCAGTTCTTC
TRBJ2-7 . TRBV28 11 . CASSGGYEQYF TGTGCCAGCAGTGGGGGGTACGAGCAGTACTTC
TRBJ1-1 few TRBV2 14 TRBD1 CASSEDRVGTEAFF TGTGCCAGCAGTGAGGACAGGGTGGGCACTGAAGCTTTCTTT
TRBJ2-3 . TRBV4-2 15 TRBD2 CASSQRLAGLDTQYF TGTGCCAGCAGCCAAAGACTAGCGGGGCTTGATACGCAGTATTTT
TRBJ1-1 . TRBV5-1 17 TRBD1 CASSFAGTGTWNTEAFF TGCGCCAGCAGCTTTGCCGGGACAGGGACCTGGAACACTGAAGCTTTCTTT